Given below is one T cell receptor beta chain in context. Its matching antigen is unknown. Since a much larger clone is just one base distant, this may be a read error. The authors amplified TCR beta CDR3 regions from RNA transcripts. The first round was an RT-PCR with HTBI primers, and the second round was a multiplex PCR. MiXCR, applied by TCRdb to the multiplex PCR reads, yields one record per CDR3 protein. The sample gives 500,000 to 600,000 distinct CDR3 sequences, about two fifths of which show up once; about 4% is in the top ten. The sample belongs to a study of Graves' ophthalmopathy and Graves' hyperthyroidism. Study-wide points: Most expanded clonotypes in thyroid above 0.001 frequency also showed up in blood.

The CDR3 extends over 16 amino acids. The sequenced material came from peripheral blood or thyroid tissue (not recorded which). This receptor was obtained from an adult man with Graves' hyperthyroidism. The chain is built from TRBV12-3 or TRBV12-4 and TRBJ2-2; a weak D match, TRBD2 (6 bases). The CDR3 DNA sequence: TGTGCCAGCAGCCGTGTCGGGGGTGCGAACACCGGGGAGCTGCTTTTT. Translated, it gives CASSRVGGANTGELLF.